This T cell receptor beta chain derives from a study of CD8 T cells in Susac syndrome. Comment on this clonotype: Its antigen is not identified.

Regarding the study as a whole: The relatively small number of individuals in the TCR sequencing and HLA analysis was acknowledged by the study.

The CDR3 sequence is 13 residues long. V lost 6 bases and J lost 0, with 10 bases in between. Germline assignment: CDR1 SQVTM and CDR2 ANQGSEA. RNA in amounts of about 0.5 to 1 ug was reverse transcribed with random hexamers. With immunoSEQ multiplex PCR, TCR beta CDR3 was amplified across 54 Vbeta and 13 Jbeta. TCRdb independently ran MiXCR on the immunoSEQ multiplex PCR reads; one entry per CDR3 protein. The sample lists 160,000 or so distinct CDR3 sequences, about 94% occurring once. Sequencing of TCR beta was carried out in blood CD8+ and CD4+ T cells. Isolation of CD8+ and CD4+ T cells was performed negatively, whereas enrichment of TEMRA cells was done by FACS.

The sequence derives from a human donor with multiple sclerosis. The J gene is TRBJ2-3, the V gene TRBV29-1, with D perhaps TRBD1 (5 bases). The sample taken for sequencing was CD8+ T cells from PBMCs. CDR3 amino acids: CSVDTMSTDTQYF. The CDR3 DNA follows: TGCAGCGTGGACACAATGAGCACAGATACGCAGTATTTT.